This T cell receptor beta chain was observed in a study of blood T cell repertoires in COVID-19. TCRdb's copy holds only in-frame clones and misses some; the assay was immunoSEQ multiplex PCR. The sample consists of 140,000 or so clones, approximately 83% of them appearing once. The sequencing input was peripheral blood. The TCR comes from a human donor in a cohort sampled during active COVID-19.

The DNA of the CDR3 is TGTGCCAGCAGCCACGCGATGGGCTACACCTTC. This encodes CASSHAMGYTF. The chain is built from TRBV7-9 and TRBJ1-2; no clear D. Germline CDR1 reads SEHNR; CDR2 reads FQNEAQ (reference sequence). CDR3 length: 11 amino acids. V was trimmed by 5 bases and J by 8 bases, leaving 9 bases between them.